This TCR beta chain was recovered during a study of regulatory T cells in long-lasting Graves disease. Study results and caveats: There was favoring of TRBV28, TRBJ1-2 and TRBJ2-5 in persistent disease.

The germline V gene encodes CDR1 SGHAT and CDR2 FQNNGV. The CDR3 contains 12 residues. Trimming cost V 5 bases and J 6 bases, with 10 bases left between them. Sample time point: newly diagnosed GD, antithyroid drugs for less than 3 months. RNA from PBMCs was the source of the TCR library. Library construction for TCR beta used iRepertoire HTBI primers and Arm-PCR of CDR3 regions. Each CDR3 protein gets one entry after TCRdb re-called the multiplex PCR reads with MiXCR. The sample consists of roughly 400,000 distinct CDR3 sequences, roughly 15% of them appearing once. This clonotype was found many times. Its antigen is undetermined. This sample was shared with a second study, whose subject was T cells in Graves' hyperthyroidism and ophthalmopathy.

The receptor was derived from a woman younger than 35 with Graves disease. The specimen comprised peripheral blood mononuclear cells (PBMCs), sampled at new diagnosis, from a patient treated with antithyroid drugs. The chain carries TRBV11-2 and TRBJ1-2; D is ambiguous. CDR3 region: CASSLNYDGYTF. CDR3 sequence (DNA): TGTGCCAGCAGCCTAAATTATGATGGCTACACCTTC.